What follows are 6 T cell receptor beta chains derived from one specimen sequenced in a study of blood T cell repertoires in COVID-19. The method was immunoSEQ multiplex PCR; TCRdb's version includes in-frame clones alone and lacks a portion of them. The data contain around 58,000 clones, about 82% of them seen just once; the ten biggest clones take up about 3.8%. The sequencing input was PBMCs or T cells enriched from blood (not recorded which). The receptors here all came from a middle-aged woman with acute COVID-19.

V gene TRBV19 combines with J gene TRBJ1-1; a weak D match, TRBD1 (6 bases). CDR3 length: 13 amino acids. Trimming pared 5 bases from V and 5 bases from J, leaving 12 bases between. Germline lookup yields CDR1 LNHDA and CDR2 SQIVND (reference sequence). This CDR3 is CASSLQGWTEAFF. In DNA form, the CDR3 reads TGTGCCAGTAGTTTACAGGGTTGGACTGAAGCTTTCTTT.

J is TRBJ1-5 and V is TRBV5-1, with D possibly TRBD1 on 5 matching bases. The V gene's germline CDR1 is SGHRS and CDR2 YFSETQ. The V gene lost 0 bases and the J gene lost 4 bases, with 11 bases spanning the gap. The length of the CDR3 is 15 residues. Here the CDR3 DNA reads TGCGCCAGCAGCTTGGCCGGGGGGTTTAATCAGCCCCAGCATTTT. Amino acids: CASSLAGGFNQPQHF.

V and J are TRBV7-6 and TRBJ2-1, with a tentative D call TRBD2 (6 bases). V was shortened by 4 bases and J by 2 bases, with 15 bases between the two germline ends. The CDR3 consists of 16 residues. Germline values: CDR1 SGHVS, CDR2 FNYEAQ. The CDR3 bases are TGTGCCAGCAGCTCCGAGGCTAGCGCGGCCTACAATGAGCAGTTCTTC. Protein: CASSSEASAAYNEQFF.

The gene calls are TRBV9 and TRBJ2-1, with TRBD2 matching over 9 bases. The CDR3 totals 15 residues. Trimming cost V 3 bases and J 0 bases; bases outside gene matches: 1. From germline, CDR1 is SGDLS and CDR2 YYNGEE. CDR3: CASSASGNSYNEQFF. In nucleotides, the CDR3 is TGTGCCAGCAGCGCTAGCGGGAACTCCTACAATGAGCAGTTCTTC.

This chain connects TRBV4-1 to TRBJ1-5, with 7 bases fitting TRBD1. The germline gives CDR1 MGHRA, CDR2 YSYEKL. V lost 2 bases to trimming and J lost 1 base; unmatched junction nucleotides: 2. The CDR3 sequence is 15 residues long. The CDR3 loop is CASSQTGQSNQPQHF. DNA for the CDR3: TGCGCCAGCAGCCAAACGGGACAGAGCAATCAGCCCCAGCATTTT.

The J gene is TRBJ2-7, the V gene TRBV29-1; D is possibly TRBD1 (7 bases). The CDR3 runs 13 residues. The V gene's germline CDR1 is SQVTM and CDR2 ANQGSEA. V was cut by 6 bases and J by 2 bases, with 14 bases left in between. Here the CDR3 reads CSVAGQNTYEQYF. Here the CDR3 DNA reads TGCAGCGTCGCGGGACAGAATACCTACGAGCAGTACTTC.